These T cell receptor beta chains were read from a single sample in a study of T cell responses to AZD1222 COVID-19 vaccine. Measured with immunoSEQ multiplex PCR; TCRdb has only the in-frame clones, and not every one. Among some 110,000 clones, about 92% were seen once, and the ten largest hold more than 2.5%. Sequencing was performed on peripheral blood, taken on day 0 of AZD1222 vaccination. The receptors derive from an adult in good health. Both conserved end residues are part of each CDR3. D genes are given only for firm matches. Where a row states a size, it is once, few, many or the class of an expanded clone; other rows omit it.

D	size	V	J	DNA	CDR3
NA	NA	TRBV21-1	TRBJ1-1	TGTGCCAGCAGCAAAGATCCAGCCAACAGCGGGAACACTGAAGCTTTCTTT	CASSKDPANSGNTEAFF
NA	NA	TRBV9	TRBJ2-2	TGTGCCAGCAGCCCCCGAGCGATTGACGGGGAGCTGTTTTTT	CASSPRAIDGELFF
NA	NA	TRBV19	TRBJ2-1	TGTGCCAGTAGTATAAACCTCCGGGACTTAACCTACAATGAGCAGTTCTTC	CASSINLRDLTYNEQFF
TRBD1	few	TRBV30	TRBJ1-2	TGTGCCTGGAGTGTACAGGGGTTTGCTGGCTACACCTTC	CAWSVQGFAGYTF
NA	NA	TRBV11-2	TRBJ2-7	TGTGCCAGCAGCATCCACCAAAATCCCCGGGCGGCGGGGAGCGAGGGGCAGTACTTC	CASSIHQNPRAAGSEGQYF
NA	NA	TRBV10-3	TRBJ1-5	TGTGCCATCAGTGAACAGGGAGTACGGGGCAGCAATCAGCCCCAGCATTTT	CAISEQGVRGSNQPQHF
NA	few	TRBV5-4	TRBJ1-6	TGTGCCAGCAGCTTGTCGGGCTCCTATAATTCACCCCTCCACTTT	CASSLSGSYNSPLHF
NA	NA	TRBV6-5	TRBJ2-2	TGTGCCAGCAGTTCCGGGACTCAATCCCCCGGGGAGCTGTTTTTT	CASSSGTQSPGELFF
NA	once	TRBV4-1	TRBJ2-1	TGCGCCAGCAGCCCACGAATCCAAATCCGCGGGCTGTACAATGAGCAGTTCTTC	CASSPRIQIRGLYNEQFF
TRBD2	NA	TRBV7-8	TRBJ2-7	TGTGCCAGCAGCTTAGCGGTGACTAGCGGGAGGTCTTACGAGCAGTACTTC	CASSLAVTSGRSYEQYF
NA	NA	TRBV18	TRBJ2-7	TGTGCCAGCTCACCACCAGGCGGAGATCCCTACGAGCAGTACTTC	CASSPPGGDPYEQYF
NA	NA	TRBV6-5	TRBJ2-1	TGTGCCAGCACCCGTAGGGGGTACTACAATGAGCAGTTCTTC	CASTRRGYYNEQFF
NA	once	TRBV5-1	TRBJ2-5	TGCGCCAGTAACCTACAGGGTGGGGACCAAGAGACCCAGTACTTC	CASNLQGGDQETQYF
NA	NA	TRBV6-1	TRBJ2-1	TGTGCCAGCAGTGAAGTTAACCCTCGGTGGGAGCAGTTCTTC	CASSEVNPRWEQFF
NA	NA	TRBV5-4	TRBJ1-2	TGTGCCAGCAGCACCTGGGACCGAAGGCCCCGGGGCTACACCTTC	CASSTWDRRPRGYTF
NA	NA	TRBV12-3/TRBV12-4	TRBJ2-3	TGTGCCAGCAGTCGGCACACAGATACGCAGTATTTT	CASSRHTDTQYF
NA	NA	TRBV28	TRBJ2-4	TGTGCCAGCAGTTTAGGCCACAGGGCGACCAAAAACATTCAGTACTTC	CASSLGHRATKNIQYF
NA	NA	TRBV11-2	TRBJ1-1	TGTGCCAGCAGCCACCTAGGCGGGCCAGGGGACACTGAAGCTTTCTTT	CASSHLGGPGDTEAFF
NA	NA	TRBV5-1	TRBJ1-1	TGCGCCAGCAGCTTGGGCCCAGGGGACATGAACACTGAAGCTTTCTTT	CASSLGPGDMNTEAFF
TRBD1	NA	TRBV28	TRBJ1-2	TGTGCCAGCAGTTTGTGGAGGACAGGGATGATTGACTATGGCTACACCTTC	CASSLWRTGMIDYGYTF
NA	once	TRBV5-6	TRBJ1-6	TGTGCCAGCAGCGTGGGTGCAGGGTTACCCCTCCACTTT	CASSVGAGLPLHF
NA	NA	TRBV12-3/TRBV12-4	TRBJ2-1	TGTGCCAGCAGTTTAAACATAAATGAGCAGTTCTTC	CASSLNINEQFF
TRBD1	once	TRBV5-6	TRBJ2-7	TGTGCCAGCAGCTTGGGAGGGGGCGGCATTCCCTACGAGCAGTACTTC	CASSLGGGGIPYEQYF
NA	NA	TRBV27	TRBJ1-1	TGTGCCAGCACCACTTTTGGGGGCCAGAACACTGAAGCTTTCTTT	CASTTFGGQNTEAFF
NA	NA	TRBV6-5	TRBJ1-1	TGTGCCAGCAGGGTGGTTTCCACTGAAGCTTTCTTT	CASRVVSTEAFF
NA	NA	TRBV11-2	TRBJ2-1	TGTGCCAGCAGCTTATTCAGAGGGGCGGGAATCTTTTCTGAGCAGTTCTTC	CASSLFRGAGIFSEQFF
TRBD2	NA	TRBV13	TRBJ2-2	TGTGCCAGCAGCTCTGACCGGAGCGGGAGGACCACCGGGGAGCTGTTTTTT	CASSSDRSGRTTGELFF
TRBD1	NA	TRBV18	TRBJ1-2	TGTGCCAGCTCACCTCGGACAGGGGATGGCTACACCTTC	CASSPRTGDGYTF
NA	NA	TRBV3-1/TRBV3-2	TRBJ1-6	TGTGCCAGCAGCCTTCTGCCTCCGGGGGATTCACCCCTCCACTTT	CASSLLPPGDSPLHF
NA	NA	TRBV27	TRBJ1-1	TGTGCCAGCAGTTTAGGGGGGGCCACTGAAGCTTTCTTT	CASSLGGATEAFF
NA	once	TRBV6-1	TRBJ1-2	TGTGCCAGCAGTGAAGGGACAGTTTACTATGGCTACACCTTC	CASSEGTVYYGYTF
TRBD2	NA	TRBV2	TRBJ2-5	TGTGCCAGCAAAGTAGGAGCGGGAAATATCCAAGAGACCCAGTACTTC	CASKVGAGNIQETQYF
TRBD1	NA	TRBV6-5	TRBJ2-3	TGTGCCAGCAGTTACGTCAGGACAGGGGGCATAGATACGCAGTATTTT	CASSYVRTGGIDTQYF
NA	NA	TRBV5-1	TRBJ1-1	TGCGCCAGCAGCTTTACTCGAGCGGGTGAAACTGAAGCTTTCTTT	CASSFTRAGETEAFF
NA	few	TRBV29-1	TRBJ1-2	TGCAGCGTTGAACCAGACGAAGCGTATGGCTACACCTTC	CSVEPDEAYGYTF
TRBD1	NA	TRBV4-1	TRBJ1-2	TGCGCCAGCAGACAGACAGGGGGCGCTTTGAGTGGCTACACCTTC	CASRQTGGALSGYTF
NA	NA	TRBV4-1	TRBJ1-1	TGCGCCAGCAGCCAAGGTCCAGTAACTGAAGCTTTCTTT	CASSQGPVTEAFF
TRBD2	NA	TRBV5-8	TRBJ2-1	TGTGCCAGCAGCCCCGGGACTAGCGGGAGTTGGGTGAATGAGCAGTTCTTC	CASSPGTSGSWVNEQFF
TRBD1	NA	TRBV28	TRBJ1-2	TGTGCCAGCAGTTTTGACAGGGGCACTGGCTACACCTTC	CASSFDRGTGYTF
TRBD2	NA	TRBV9	TRBJ2-1	TGTGCCAGCAGCGTCGGACTAGTGAACTCAAGGGAGCAGTTCTTC	CASSVGLVNSREQFF
NA	NA	TRBV25-1	TRBJ1-3	TGTGCCACCAAGGGGGGAAACACCATATATTTT	CATKGGNTIYF
NA	NA	TRBV5-1	TRBJ2-3	TGCGCCAGCCACCGTGGAGGAGGGGGCACAGATACGCAGTATTTT	CASHRGGGGTDTQYF